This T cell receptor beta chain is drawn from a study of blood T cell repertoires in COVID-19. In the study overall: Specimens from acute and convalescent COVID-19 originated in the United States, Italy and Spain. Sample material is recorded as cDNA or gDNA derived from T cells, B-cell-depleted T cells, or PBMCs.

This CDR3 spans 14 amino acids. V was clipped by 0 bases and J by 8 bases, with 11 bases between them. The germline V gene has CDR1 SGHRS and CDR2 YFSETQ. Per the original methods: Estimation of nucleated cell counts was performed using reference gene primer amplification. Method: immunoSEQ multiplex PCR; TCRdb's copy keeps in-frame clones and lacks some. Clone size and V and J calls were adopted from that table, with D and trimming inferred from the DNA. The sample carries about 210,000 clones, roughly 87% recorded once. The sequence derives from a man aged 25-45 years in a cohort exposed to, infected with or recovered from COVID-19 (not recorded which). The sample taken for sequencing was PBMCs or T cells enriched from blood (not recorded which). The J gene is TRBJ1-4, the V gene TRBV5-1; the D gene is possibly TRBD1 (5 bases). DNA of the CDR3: TGCGCCAGCAGCTTGGTGCAGGGTCGGGAAAAACTGTTTTTT. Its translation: CASSLVQGREKLFF.